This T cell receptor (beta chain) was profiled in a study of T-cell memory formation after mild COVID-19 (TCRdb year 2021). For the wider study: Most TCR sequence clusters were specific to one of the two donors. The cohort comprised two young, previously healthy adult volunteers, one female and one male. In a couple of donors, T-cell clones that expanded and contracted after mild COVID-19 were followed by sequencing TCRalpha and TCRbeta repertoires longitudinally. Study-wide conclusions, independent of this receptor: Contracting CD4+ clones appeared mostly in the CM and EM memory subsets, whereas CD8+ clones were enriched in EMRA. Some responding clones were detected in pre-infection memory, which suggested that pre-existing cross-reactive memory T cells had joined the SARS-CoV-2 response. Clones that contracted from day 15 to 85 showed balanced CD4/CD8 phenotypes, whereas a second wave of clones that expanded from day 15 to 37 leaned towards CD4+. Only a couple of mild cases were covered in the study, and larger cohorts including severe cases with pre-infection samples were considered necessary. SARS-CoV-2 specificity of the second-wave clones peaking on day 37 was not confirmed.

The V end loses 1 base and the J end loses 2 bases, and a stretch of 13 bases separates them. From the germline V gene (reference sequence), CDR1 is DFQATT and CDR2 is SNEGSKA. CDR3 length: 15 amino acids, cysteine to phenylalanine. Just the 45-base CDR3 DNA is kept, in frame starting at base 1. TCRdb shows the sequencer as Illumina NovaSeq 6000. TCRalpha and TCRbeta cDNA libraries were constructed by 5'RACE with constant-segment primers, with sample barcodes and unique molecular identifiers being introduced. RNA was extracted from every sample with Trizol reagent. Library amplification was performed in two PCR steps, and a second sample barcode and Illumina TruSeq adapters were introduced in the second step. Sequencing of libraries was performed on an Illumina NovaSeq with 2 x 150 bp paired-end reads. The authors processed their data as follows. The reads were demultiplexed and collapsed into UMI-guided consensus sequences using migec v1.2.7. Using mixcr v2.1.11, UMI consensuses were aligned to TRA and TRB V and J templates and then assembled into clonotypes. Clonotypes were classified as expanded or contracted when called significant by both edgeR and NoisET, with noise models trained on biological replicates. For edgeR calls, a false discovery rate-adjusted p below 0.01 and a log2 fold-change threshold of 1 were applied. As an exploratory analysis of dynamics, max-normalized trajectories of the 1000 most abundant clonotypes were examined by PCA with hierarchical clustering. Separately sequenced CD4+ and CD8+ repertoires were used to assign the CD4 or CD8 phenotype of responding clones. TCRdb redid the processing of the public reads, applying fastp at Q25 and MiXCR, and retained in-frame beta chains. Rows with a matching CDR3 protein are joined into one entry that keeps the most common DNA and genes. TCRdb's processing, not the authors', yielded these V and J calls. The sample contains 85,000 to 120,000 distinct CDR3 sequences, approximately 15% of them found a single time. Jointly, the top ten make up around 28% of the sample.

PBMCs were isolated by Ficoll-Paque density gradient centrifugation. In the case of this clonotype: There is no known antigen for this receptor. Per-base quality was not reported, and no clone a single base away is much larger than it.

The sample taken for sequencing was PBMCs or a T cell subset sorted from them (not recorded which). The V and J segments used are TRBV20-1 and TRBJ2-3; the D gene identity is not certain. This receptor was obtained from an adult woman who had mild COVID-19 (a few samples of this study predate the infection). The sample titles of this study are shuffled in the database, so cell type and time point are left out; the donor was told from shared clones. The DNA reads TGCAGTGCTAGAGTTTTGGGGAAATTCACAGATACGCAGTATTTT. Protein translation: CSARVLGKFTDTQYF.